This passage covers 15 T cell receptor beta chains from one sample sequenced in a study of blood T cell repertoires in COVID-19 (dated by TCRdb to the early 2020s). Preparation of the library involved the immunoSEQ multiplex PCR assay. As stored in TCRdb, this immuneACCESS dataset retains in-frame rearrangements with V and J assigned. A fraction of the clones does not appear; measured against another copy, unresolved V genes explain less than half of the discrepancy, and the remainder lacks a known reason. For this sample the table gives around 180,000 clones, of which more than 75% were detected only once. The ten largest clonotypes hold around 2.3% of the sample. Specimen: peripheral blood. The receptors were sampled from a man aged 40-50 years with active or convalescent COVID-19.

Only one count was recorded for this clone. V gene TRBV28 combines with J gene TRBJ1-5, with TRBD1 matching 9 bases. The V gene's germline CDR1 is MDHEN and CDR2 SYDVKM. The length of the CDR3 is 15 residues. V was clipped by 4 bases and J by 7 bases; unmatched bases: 8. The CDR3 spells CASSSPGTGQQPQHF. The CDR3 coding sequence is TGTGCCAGCAGTTCCCCCGGGACAGGGCAACAGCCCCAGCATTTT.

The genes are TRBV6-5 and TRBJ1-2; 7 nucleotides agree with TRBD1. The junction had 1 base not matched to a gene; V was cut back by 4 bases and J by 2 bases. Germline CDR1 reads MNHEY; CDR2 reads SVGAGI. This CDR3 region has 13 residues. This chain's CDR3 is CASSSQGNYGYTF. The CDR3 DNA reads as TGTGCCAGCAGTTCACAGGGGAACTATGGCTACACCTTC.

The chain is built from TRBV4-1 and TRBJ1-4, with D possibly matching TRBD1 (5 bases). The CDR3 sequence is 16 residues long. The germline V and J ends were trimmed by 1 base and 7 bases, with 16 bases remaining between them. Germline V CDR1 and CDR2: MGHRA, YSYEKL. CDR3 amino acids: CASSQADGREAEKLFF. The CDR3 nucleotides read TGCGCCAGCAGCCAAGCTGACGGCAGGGAGGCTGAAAAACTGTTTTTT.

This clone was observed a single time. The chain recombines TRBV2 with TRBJ2-7, with 7 bases aligning to TRBD1. The germline V gene has CDR1 SNHLY and CDR2 FYNNEI. CDR3 size: 13 residues. V shed 7 bases, J shed 7 bases, and the junction held 10 bases outside the gene matches. CDR3 loop: CASMRQGVGEQYF. CDR3 sequence (DNA): TGTGCCAGCATGAGGCAGGGGGTAGGAGAGCAGTACTTC. Full variable domain (rest looked up from reference TRBV2 and TRBJ2-7): EPEVTQTPSHQVTQMGQEVILRCVPISNHLYFYWYRQILGQKVEFLVSFYNNEISEKSEIFDDQFSVERPDGSNFTLKIRSTKLEDSAMYFCASMRQGVGEQYFGPGTRLTVT.

The chain couples TRBV10-3 to TRBJ1-1; TRBD1 might be the D (5 bases). Germline-derived CDR1 and CDR2 are ENHRY and SYGVKD. V lost 0 bases and J 0 bases, leaving 8 bases between the germline ends. CDR3 length: 15 residues. The CDR3 DNA reads as TGTGCCATCAGTGAGTCTGGGGGGATGAACACTGAAGCTTTCTTT. It yields the protein CAISESGGMNTEAFF.

This clone is a singleton in its sample. The rearrangement uses TRBV6-2 or TRBV6-3 and TRBJ1-6; 7 nucleotides match TRBD1. The CDR3 length is 15 residues. The V and J ends lost 6 bases and 6 bases, in that order; junction bases with no gene match: 8. In germline, CDR1 is MNHEY, CDR2 SVGEGT. Here the CDR3 DNA reads TGTGCCAGCAGCCCCCTGGACAGGACTAATTCACCCCTCCACTTT. Translated, it gives CASSPLDRTNSPLHF.

In this sample, this clone turned up once. V and J are TRBV6-5 and TRBJ1-1, with TRBD1 as a possible D gene (6 bases). CDR3 size: 15 residues. V dropped 6 bases and J dropped 2 bases, with 16 bases sitting between them. From germline, CDR1 is MNHEY and CDR2 SVGAGI. CDR3: CASRTSQGPNTEAFF. CDR3 sequence (DNA): TGTGCCAGCAGGACCTCCCAGGGGCCTAACACTGAAGCTTTCTTT.

This chain links TRBV25-1 with TRBJ1-5; 7 nucleotides align to TRBD1. CDR1 is MGHDK, CDR2 SYGVNS, per germline. The junction had 1 base not matched to a gene; V was cut back by 2 bases and J by 0 bases. This CDR3 contains 15 residues. CDR3 sequence: CASSETGVSNQPQHF. CDR3 sequence (DNA): TGTGCCAGCAGTGAAACAGGGGTTAGCAATCAGCCCCAGCATTTT.

This chain joins TRBV30 and TRBJ2-2; perhaps TRBD1 as D (6 bases). This CDR3 comprises 14 residues. The V and J ends lost 3 bases and 5 bases respectively, with 13 bases between them. Per germline, CDR1 GTSNPN and CDR2 SVGIG (reference sequence). CDR3 nucleotides: TGTGCCTGGAGAGGGGACACCCAAACCGGGGAGCTGTTTTTT. Amino acids: CAWRGDTQTGELFF.

This clone came up once. J is TRBJ1-2 and V is TRBV19, with a weak D call TRBD1 (5 bases). Germline loops: CDR1 LNHDA, CDR2 SQIVND (reference sequence). V was clipped by 4 bases and J by 6 bases, with 12 bases between them. This CDR3 is built from 13 residues. For the CDR3, the DNA is TGTGCCAGTAGTAGGGCAGGGTCAAATGGCTACACCTTC. Translation: CASSRAGSNGYTF.

This clone appeared a single time. This chain uses TRBV18 with TRBJ1-3, with TRBD1 matching 8 bases. The CDR3 covers 13 residues. The V segment lost 3 bases and the J segment 8 bases; nucleotides outside the gene matches: 3. CDR1 KGHSH and CDR2 LQKENI come from the germline V gene. This chain's CDR3 is CASSPGQGYTIYF. The CDR3 region has the DNA TGTGCCAGCTCACCCGGACAGGGATACACCATATATTTT.

Concerning this clone itself: Other DNA variants within this sample encode the same CDR3. The CDR3 DNA reads TGTGCCAGCAGTTTAAGGGGGGGCTACACCTTC. Translated: CASSLRGGYTF. The rearrangement joins TRBV12-3 or TRBV12-4 to TRBJ1-2; tentative D call: TRBD1 (6 bases). CDR3 length equals 11 residues. V was clipped by 2 bases and J by 8 bases, with 6 bases between them.

This clone has a handful of counts. The V and J genes are TRBV12-3 or TRBV12-4 and TRBJ1-1; D is possibly TRBD1 (6 bases). CDR3 size: 13 residues. Trimming removed 2 bases at V and 6 bases at J, with 10 bases between. This chain's CDR3 is CASSLRGTSEAFF. CDR3 nucleotide sequence: TGTGCCAGCAGTTTAAGGGGGACCTCTGAAGCTTTCTTT.

This rearrangement joins TRBV19 to TRBJ2-2; TRBD1 matches 9 bases. Losses at the gene ends were 3 bases for V and 0 bases for J; bases not matched to a gene: 5. This CDR3 is 17 amino acids long. CDR1 is LNHDA, CDR2 SQIVND, per germline (reference sequence). CDR3 in amino acids: CASSMRGTGTNTGELFF. The CDR3 coding sequence is TGTGCCAGTAGTATGAGGGGGACAGGGACGAACACCGGGGAGCTGTTTTTT.

The genes are TRBV21-1 and TRBJ2-7; TRBD2, the table's D call, was not compared with the DNA. TRBV21-1 is reported as a pseudogene. The CDR3 consists of 19 residues. The CDR3 bases are TGTGCCAGCAGCAAAGAGGGACTAGCGGGTGGGCCGAGCTCCTACGAGCAGTACTTC. It encodes CASSKEGLAGGPSSYEQYF.